A selection of T cell receptor beta chains follows, all from one sample in a study of T cell repertoires in cytomegalovirus infection. These receptors have no known antigen. TCRdb passed the reads through MiXCR, listing each CDR3 protein once. Of 700,000 to 900,000 distinct CDR3 sequences in the sample, almost 30% were seen once. The sequenced sample was cultured CD8+ T cells from PBMCs, obtained from culture after CMV antigen stimulation. Every receptor here comes from a human donor in good health (CMV status not recorded). Some clones in this sample may be carry-over from other donors' samples. Both conserved end residues are part of each CDR3. The D gene is left open where the match is weak. Expanded clones get a size class; other rows say once, few or many, or leave the size out.

NA	TRBJ1-1	few	TRBV5-1	16	CASSPLGGPQNTEAFF	TGCGCCAGCAGCCCACTGGGGGGGCCGCAGAACACTGAAGCTTTCTTT
NA	TRBJ2-3	few	TRBV14	15	CASSQDDALTDTQYF	TGTGCCAGCAGCCAAGATGATGCACTCACAGATACGCAGTATTTT
NA	TRBJ2-1	few	TRBV12-3/TRBV12-4	13	CASSLVTSHEQFF	TGTGCCAGCAGTTTGGTGACGTCCCATGAGCAGTTCTTC
TRBD2	TRBJ2-1	NA	TRBV14	16	CASSLIAGGPYNEQFF	TGTGCCAGCAGCCTAATAGCGGGGGGCCCATACAATGAGCAGTTCTTC
NA	TRBJ1-1	few	TRBV5-5	14	CASSFLQLNTEAFF	TGTGCCAGCAGCTTCCTACAGCTGAACACTGAAGCTTTCTTT
NA	TRBJ2-1	few	TRBV27	13	CATGGLAYNEQFF	TGTGCCACGGGGGGCCTCGCGTACAATGAGCAGTTCTTC
NA	TRBJ2-4	few	TRBV7-2	12	CASSRTVNIQYF	TGTGCCAGCAGCCGAACAGTAAACATTCAGTACTTC
NA	TRBJ2-1	few	TRBV27	13	CASSLSRSDEQFF	TGTGCCAGCAGTTTATCGAGGAGTGATGAGCAGTTCTTC
NA	TRBJ2-2	NA	TRBV18	15	CASSPWSTDTGELFF	TGTGCCAGCTCACCTTGGTCGACGGACACCGGGGAGCTGTTTTTT
TRBD1	TRBJ2-4	once	TRBV27	15	CASSPIGQGSNIQYF	TGTGCCAGCAGCCCAATAGGACAGGGGTCGAACATTCAGTACTTC
TRBD1	TRBJ1-4	NA	TRBV5-6	14	CASSKQGAQEKLFF	TGTGCCAGCAGCAAACAGGGGGCTCAGGAAAAACTGTTTTTT
NA	TRBJ2-1	NA	TRBV9	15	CASSVRWGFEDEQFF	TGTGCCAGCAGCGTAAGGTGGGGGTTTGAGGATGAGCAGTTCTTC
NA	TRBJ2-1	few	TRBV19	13	CASRDSVYNEQFF	TGTGCCAGTAGGGACAGCGTATACAATGAGCAGTTCTTC
TRBD1	TRBJ2-7	many	TRBV7-8	16	CASSLAGRTGDYEQYF	TGTGCCAGCAGCTTGGCTGGTCGAACAGGGGACTACGAGCAGTACTTC
NA	TRBJ2-7	NA	TRBV7-2	13	CASSLNRVREQYF	TGTGCCAGCAGCTTGAACAGGGTACGGGAGCAGTACTTC
NA	TRBJ2-5	few	TRBV27	14	CASSLAAPQETQYF	TGTGCCAGCAGTTTAGCAGCGCCACAAGAGACCCAGTACTTC
TRBD2	TRBJ2-5	NA	TRBV5-6	15	CASSFQAGGQETQYF	TGTGCCAGCAGCTTTCAAGCGGGGGGGCAAGAGACCCAGTACTTC
NA	TRBJ2-7	few	TRBV20-1	15	CSARAPGHLNYEQYF	TGCAGTGCTAGGGCCCCGGGCCACCTTAACTACGAGCAGTACTTC
NA	TRBJ1-1	few	TRBV7-9	15	CASSQRTSREAEAFF	TGTGCCAGCAGCCAACGGACATCCCGTGAGGCTGAAGCTTTCTTT
NA	TRBJ1-5	few	TRBV10-3	16	CAISEEMGISNQPQHF	TGTGCCATCAGTGAGGAAATGGGTATTAGCAATCAGCCCCAGCATTTT
TRBD2	TRBJ2-1	few	TRBV4-1	18	CASSQDSASGGAYNEQFF	TGCGCCAGCAGCCAAGATTCGGCTAGCGGGGGGGCCTACAATGAGCAGTTCTTC
NA	TRBJ2-2	few	TRBV12-3/TRBV12-4	12	CATTPWGGELFF	TGTGCCACAACCCCCTGGGGCGGGGAGCTGTTTTTT
NA	TRBJ1-5	many	TRBV6-1	14	CASSVVGINQPQHF	TGTGCCAGCAGTGTGGTGGGGATCAATCAGCCCCAGCATTTT
TRBD2	TRBJ2-5	few	TRBV20-1	18	CSASDRLAGGMMWETQYF	TGCAGTGCTAGCGATCGGCTAGCGGGGGGAATGATGTGGGAGACCCAGTACTTC
NA	TRBJ2-3	many	TRBV7-2	14	CASSLLRGQDTQYF	TGTGCCAGCAGCTTACTCAGGGGCCAGGATACGCAGTATTTT
NA	TRBJ2-2	NA	TRBV24-1	15	CATSDIATYTGELFF	TGTGCCACCAGTGATATCGCAACATACACCGGGGAGCTGTTTTTT
NA	TRBJ1-1	few	TRBV5-1	12	CASSFATDEAFF	TGCGCCAGCAGCTTCGCGACTGATGAAGCTTTCTTT
NA	TRBJ1-2	few	TRBV29-1	13	CSVEYGGYYGYTF	TGCAGCGTTGAGTACGGCGGATACTATGGCTACACCTTC
TRBD1	TRBJ2-2	NA	TRBV5-6	14	CASSFGTGSGELFF	TGTGCCAGCAGCTTCGGGACAGGATCCGGGGAGCTGTTTTTT
NA	TRBJ2-7	many	TRBV7-8	15	CASSLVSDLNYEQYF	TGTGCCAGCAGCTTGGTGTCCGACCTTAACTACGAGCAGTACTTC
TRBD1	TRBJ1-2	many	TRBV7-8	13	CASAPGQGYGYTF	TGTGCCAGCGCCCCGGGACAGGGGTACGGCTACACCTTC
TRBD2	TRBJ2-1	many	TRBV7-8	16	CASSLLGSGGNNEQFF	TGTGCCAGCAGCCTTCTAGGCAGCGGGGGGAACAATGAGCAGTTCTTC
TRBD1	TRBJ2-3	many	TRBV12-3/TRBV12-4	15	CASSPRSGGTDTQYF	TGTGCCAGCAGTCCTCGGTCAGGGGGTACAGATACGCAGTATTTT
TRBD1	TRBJ2-2	NA	TRBV12-3/TRBV12-4	16	CASRSERGRDTGELFF	TGTGCCAGCAGGTCGGAGAGGGGGCGCGACACCGGGGAGCTGTTTTTT
TRBD1	TRBJ1-6	NA	TRBV4-1	16	CASSQAGQGAESPLHF	TGCGCCAGCAGCCAAGCCGGACAGGGGGCCGAGTCACCCCTCCACTTT
NA	TRBJ2-3	NA	TRBV25-1	16	CASSEKTGLSTDTQYF	TGTGCCAGCAGTGAGAAGACAGGCCTAAGCACAGATACGCAGTATTTT
NA	TRBJ1-1	few	TRBV11-3	16	CASSVQGTPMNTEAFF	TGTGCCAGCAGCGTACAGGGCACCCCGATGAACACTGAAGCTTTCTTT
TRBD2	TRBJ2-1	many	TRBV7-3	15	CASSSSGGAFGEQFF	TGTGCCAGCAGCTCTAGCGGGGGGGCCTTCGGTGAGCAGTTCTTC
TRBD1	TRBJ2-7	NA	TRBV27	16	CASSSSRGQVIHEQYF	TGTGCCAGCAGTTCCAGCCGAGGACAGGTTATTCACGAGCAGTACTTC
NA	TRBJ1-1	NA	TRBV4-3	13	CASSSRPVTEAFF	TGCGCCAGCAGCTCCCGACCGGTAACTGAAGCTTTCTTT